This T cell receptor beta chain derives from a study of shared clonotypes between healthy human individuals. Broader study findings: Sequencing depth was expected to affect clonotype sharing among donors.

The germline V gene encodes CDR1 MGHRA and CDR2 YSYEKL. Trimming removed 2 bases from V and 6 bases from J; junction bases left unmatched: 4. The CDR3 runs to 14 residues. A note on this clone: The target antigen is unknown.

Each donor was a Caucasian adult residing in Nashville, Tennessee. Per the original methods: Junction-only immunoSEQ data arrived without quality scores, meaning filtering differed. The repertoire was sequenced with immunoSEQ multiplex PCR; TCRdb's copy has only in-frame clones and lacks some. The V and J calls and clone size come from that table; D and trimming were worked out from the DNA. Of hundreds of thousands of clones listed, 60% to 80% are singletons. Sequenced input: PBMCs. The source of this sequence is a woman aged 40 to 50 in good health. Some clones in this sample may be carry-over from other donors' samples. The chain combines TRBV4-1 with TRBJ2-3; 8 bases fit TRBD2. The CDR3 sequence: CASSQTGGADTQYF. In nucleotides, the CDR3 is TGCGCCAGCAGCCAAACGGGAGGGGCCGATACGCAGTATTTT.